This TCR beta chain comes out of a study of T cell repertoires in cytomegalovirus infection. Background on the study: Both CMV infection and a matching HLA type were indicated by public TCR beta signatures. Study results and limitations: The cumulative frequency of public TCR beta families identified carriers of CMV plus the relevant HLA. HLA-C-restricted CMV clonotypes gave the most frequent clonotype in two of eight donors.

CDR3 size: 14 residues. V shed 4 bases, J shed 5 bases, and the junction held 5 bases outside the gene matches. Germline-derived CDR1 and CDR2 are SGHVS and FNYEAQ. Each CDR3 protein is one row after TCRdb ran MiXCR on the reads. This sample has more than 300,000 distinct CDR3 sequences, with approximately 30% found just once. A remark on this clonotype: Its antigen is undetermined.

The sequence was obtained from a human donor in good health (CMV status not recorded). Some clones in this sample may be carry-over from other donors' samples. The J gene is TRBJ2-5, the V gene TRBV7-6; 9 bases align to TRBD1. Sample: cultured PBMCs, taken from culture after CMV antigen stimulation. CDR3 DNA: TGTGCCAGCAGCTCGCGACAGGGGGTTGAGACCCAGTACTTC. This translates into CASSSRQGVETQYF. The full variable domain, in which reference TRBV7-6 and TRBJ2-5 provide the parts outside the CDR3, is GAGVSQSPRYKVTKRGQDVALRCDPISGHVSLYWYRQALGQGPEFLTYFNYEAQQDKSGLPNDRFSAERPEGSISTLTIQRTEQRDSAMYRCASSSRQGVETQYFGPGTRLLVL.